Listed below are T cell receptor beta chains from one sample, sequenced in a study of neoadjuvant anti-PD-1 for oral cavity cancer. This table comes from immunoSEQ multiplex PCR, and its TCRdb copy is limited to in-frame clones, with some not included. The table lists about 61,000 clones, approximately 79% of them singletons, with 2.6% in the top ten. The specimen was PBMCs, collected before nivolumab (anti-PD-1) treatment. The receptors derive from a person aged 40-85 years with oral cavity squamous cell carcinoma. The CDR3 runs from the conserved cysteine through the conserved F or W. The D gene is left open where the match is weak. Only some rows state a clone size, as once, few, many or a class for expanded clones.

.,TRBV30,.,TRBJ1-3,CAWRWTSGNTIYF,TGTGCCTGGCGCTGGACCTCTGGAAACACCATATATTTT
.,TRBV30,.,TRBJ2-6,CAFEQDSGANVLTF,TGTGCCTTTGAACAGGACTCTGGGGCCAACGTCCTGACTTTC
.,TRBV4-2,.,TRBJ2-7,CASSQEGTGPMTPTYEQYF,TGTGCCAGCAGCCAAGAAGGAACAGGCCCCATGACCCCAACCTACGAGCAGTACTTC
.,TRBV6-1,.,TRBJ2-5,CASRGGPGETQYF,TGTGCCAGCAGGGGGGGGCCGGGGGAGACCCAGTACTTC
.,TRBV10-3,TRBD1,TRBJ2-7,CAISVGQGGYEQYF,TGTGCCATCAGTGTGGGACAGGGGGGCTACGAGCAGTACTTC
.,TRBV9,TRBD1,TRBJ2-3,CASSAPLGGTGVSDTQYF,TGTGCCAGCAGCGCTCCTCTGGGGGGGACAGGGGTATCAGATACGCAGTATTTT
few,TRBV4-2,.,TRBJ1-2,CASSQGDRGYTF,TGTGCCAGCAGCCAAGGGGATCGTGGCTACACCTTC
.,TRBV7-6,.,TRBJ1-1,CASSPNEGMNTEAFF,TGTGCCAGTAGCCCCAACGAGGGGATGAACACTGAAGCTTTCTTT
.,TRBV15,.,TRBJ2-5,CATSRGTENGETQYF,TGTGCCACCAGCAGAGGGACAGAAAATGGAGAGACCCAGTACTTC
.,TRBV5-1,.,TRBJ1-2,CASSSLEGYYGYTF,TGCGCCAGCAGCTCACTTGAGGGATACTATGGCTACACCTTC
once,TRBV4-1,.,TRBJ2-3,CASSQATGASTDTQYF,TGCGCCAGCAGCCAAGCAACGGGGGCTAGCACAGATACGCAGTATTTT